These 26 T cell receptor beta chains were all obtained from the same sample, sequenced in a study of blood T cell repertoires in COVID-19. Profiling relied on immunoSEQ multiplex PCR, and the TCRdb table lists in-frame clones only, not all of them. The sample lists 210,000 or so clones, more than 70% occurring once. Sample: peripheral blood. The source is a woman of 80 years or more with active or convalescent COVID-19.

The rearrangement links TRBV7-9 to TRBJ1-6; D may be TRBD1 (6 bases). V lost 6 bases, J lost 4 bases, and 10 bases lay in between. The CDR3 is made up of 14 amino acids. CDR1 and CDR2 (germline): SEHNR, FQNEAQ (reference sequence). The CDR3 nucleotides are TGTGCCAGCAGTCAGGGGCGATATAATTCACCCCTCCACTTT. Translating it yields CASSQGRYNSPLHF.

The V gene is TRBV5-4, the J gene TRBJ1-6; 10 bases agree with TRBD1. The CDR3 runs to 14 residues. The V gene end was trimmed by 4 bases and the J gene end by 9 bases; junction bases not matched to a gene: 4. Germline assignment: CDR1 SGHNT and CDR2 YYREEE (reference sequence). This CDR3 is CASSPRDRGSPLHF. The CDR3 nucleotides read TGTGCCAGCAGCCCCCGGGACAGGGGTTCACCCCTCCACTTT.

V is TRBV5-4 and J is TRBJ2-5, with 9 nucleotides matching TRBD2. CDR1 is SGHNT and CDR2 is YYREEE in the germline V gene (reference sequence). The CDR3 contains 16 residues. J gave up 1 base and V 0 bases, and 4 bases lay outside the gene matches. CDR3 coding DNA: TGTGCCAGCAGCTTGGTGCTAGCGGGGACCCAAGAGACCCAGTACTTC. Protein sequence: CASSLVLAGTQETQYF.

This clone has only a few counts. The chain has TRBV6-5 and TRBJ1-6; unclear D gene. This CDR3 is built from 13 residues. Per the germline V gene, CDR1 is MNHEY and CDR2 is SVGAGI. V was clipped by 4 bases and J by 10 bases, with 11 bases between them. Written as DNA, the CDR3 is TGTGCCAGCAGTTCGGGAGTAGGGTCACCCCTCCACTTT. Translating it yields CASSSGVGSPLHF.

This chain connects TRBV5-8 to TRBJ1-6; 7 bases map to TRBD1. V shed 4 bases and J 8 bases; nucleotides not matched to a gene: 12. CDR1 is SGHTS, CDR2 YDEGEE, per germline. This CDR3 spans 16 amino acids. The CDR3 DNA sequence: TGTGCCAGCAGCCCAAAGACAGGGTCCGCCCATTCACCCCTCCACTTT. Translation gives CASSPKTGSAHSPLHF.

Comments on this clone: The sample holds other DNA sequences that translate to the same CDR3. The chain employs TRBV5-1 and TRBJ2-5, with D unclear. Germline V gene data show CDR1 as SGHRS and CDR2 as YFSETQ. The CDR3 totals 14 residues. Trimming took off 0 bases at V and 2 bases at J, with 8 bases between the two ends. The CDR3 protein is CASSLVQPQETQYF. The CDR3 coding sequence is TGCGCCAGCAGCTTGGTACAGCCGCAAGAGACCCAGTACTTC. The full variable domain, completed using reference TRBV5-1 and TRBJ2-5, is KAGVTQTPRYLIKTRGQQVTLSCSPISGHRSVSWYQQTPGQGLQFLFEYFSETQRNKGNFPGRFSGRQFSNSRSEMNVSTLELGDSALYLCASSLVQPQETQYFGPGTRLLVL.

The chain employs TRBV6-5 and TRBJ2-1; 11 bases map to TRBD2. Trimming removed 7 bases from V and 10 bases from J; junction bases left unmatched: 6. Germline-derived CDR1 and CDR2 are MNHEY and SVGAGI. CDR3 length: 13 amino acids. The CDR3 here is CASTSGGFREQFF. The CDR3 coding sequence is TGTGCCAGCACTAGCGGGGGGTTTAGGGAGCAGTTCTTC.

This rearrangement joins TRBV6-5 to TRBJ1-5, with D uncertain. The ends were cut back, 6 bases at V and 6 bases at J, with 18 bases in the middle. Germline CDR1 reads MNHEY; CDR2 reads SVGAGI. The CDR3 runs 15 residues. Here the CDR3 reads CASRIFAHAGQPQHF. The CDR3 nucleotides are TGTGCCAGCAGGATCTTTGCGCACGCGGGTCAGCCCCAGCATTTT.

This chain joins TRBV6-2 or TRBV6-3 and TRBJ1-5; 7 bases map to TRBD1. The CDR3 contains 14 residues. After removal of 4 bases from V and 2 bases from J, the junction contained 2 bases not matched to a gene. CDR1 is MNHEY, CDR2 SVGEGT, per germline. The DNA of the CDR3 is TGTGCCAGCAGTTTAACAGGGGGCAATCAGCCCCAGCATTTT. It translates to CASSLTGGNQPQHF.

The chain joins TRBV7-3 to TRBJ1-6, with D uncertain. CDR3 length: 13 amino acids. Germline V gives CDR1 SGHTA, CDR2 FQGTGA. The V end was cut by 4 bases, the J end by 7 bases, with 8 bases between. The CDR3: CASSSSENSPLHF. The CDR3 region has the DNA TGTGCCAGCAGCTCGTCCGAGAATTCACCCCTCCACTTT.

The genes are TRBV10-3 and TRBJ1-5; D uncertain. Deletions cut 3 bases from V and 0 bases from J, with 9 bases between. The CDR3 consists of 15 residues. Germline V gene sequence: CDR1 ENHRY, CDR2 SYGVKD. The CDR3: CAISDPKHSNQPQHF. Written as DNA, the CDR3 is TGTGCCATCAGTGACCCAAAGCATAGCAATCAGCCCCAGCATTTT.

The CDR3 region is CASSSGQHGTGELFF. For the CDR3, the DNA is TGTGCCAGCAGCTCGGGACAGCACGGGACCGGGGAGCTGTTTTTT. The chain is built from TRBV7-9 and TRBJ2-2; TRBD1 matches at 7 bases. The junction had 7 bases not matched to a gene; V was cut back by 4 bases and J by 5 bases. The CDR3 length is 15 residues. CDR1 and CDR2 from the germline V gene are SEHNR and FQNEAQ (reference sequence).

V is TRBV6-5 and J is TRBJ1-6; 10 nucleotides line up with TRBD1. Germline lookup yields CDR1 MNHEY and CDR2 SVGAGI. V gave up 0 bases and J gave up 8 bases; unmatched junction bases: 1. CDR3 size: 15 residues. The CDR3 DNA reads TGTGCCAGCAGTTACTCGACAGGGGGCTATTCACCCCTCCACTTT. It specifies CASSYSTGGYSPLHF.

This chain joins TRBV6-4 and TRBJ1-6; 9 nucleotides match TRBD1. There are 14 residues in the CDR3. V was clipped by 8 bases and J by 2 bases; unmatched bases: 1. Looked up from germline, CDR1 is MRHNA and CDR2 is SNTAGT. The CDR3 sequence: CASGTGTYNSPLHF. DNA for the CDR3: TGTGCCAGCGGGACAGGGACCTATAATTCACCCCTCCACTTT.

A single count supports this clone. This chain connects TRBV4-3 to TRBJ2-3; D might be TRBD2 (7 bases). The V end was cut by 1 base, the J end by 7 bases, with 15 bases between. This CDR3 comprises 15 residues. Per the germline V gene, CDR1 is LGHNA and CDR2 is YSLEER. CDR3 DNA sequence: TGCGCCAGCAGCCAAGGTGGGGGGGCTGTGAATACGCAGTATTTT. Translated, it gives CASSQGGGAVNTQYF.

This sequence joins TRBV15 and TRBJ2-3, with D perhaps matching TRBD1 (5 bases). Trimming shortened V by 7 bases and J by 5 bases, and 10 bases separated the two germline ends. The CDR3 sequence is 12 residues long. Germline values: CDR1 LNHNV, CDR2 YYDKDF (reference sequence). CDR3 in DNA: TGTGCCACCAAGGGGTCGCGAGATACGCAGTATTTT. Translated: CATKGSRDTQYF.

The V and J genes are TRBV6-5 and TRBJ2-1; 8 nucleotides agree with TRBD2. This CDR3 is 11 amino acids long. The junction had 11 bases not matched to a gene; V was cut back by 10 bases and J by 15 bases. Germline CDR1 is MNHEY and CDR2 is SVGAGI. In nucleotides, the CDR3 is TGTGCCACCACAACCGGGGGGGCCGTGTTCTTC. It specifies CATTTGGAVFF.

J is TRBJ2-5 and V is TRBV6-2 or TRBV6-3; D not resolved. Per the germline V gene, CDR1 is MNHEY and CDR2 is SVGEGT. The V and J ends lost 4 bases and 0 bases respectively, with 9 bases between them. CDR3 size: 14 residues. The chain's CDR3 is CASSWAPYQETQYF. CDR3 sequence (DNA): TGTGCCAGCAGTTGGGCACCGTACCAAGAGACCCAGTACTTC.

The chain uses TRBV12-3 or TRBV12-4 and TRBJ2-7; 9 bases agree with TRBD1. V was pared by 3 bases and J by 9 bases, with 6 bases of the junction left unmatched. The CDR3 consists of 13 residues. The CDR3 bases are TGTGCCAGCAGTTTGGACAGGGGAGGATGGCAGTACTTC. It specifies CASSLDRGGWQYF.

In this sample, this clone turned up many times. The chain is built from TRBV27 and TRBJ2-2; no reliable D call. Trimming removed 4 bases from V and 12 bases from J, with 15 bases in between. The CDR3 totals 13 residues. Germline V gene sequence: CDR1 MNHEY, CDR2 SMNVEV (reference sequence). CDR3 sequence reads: CASSSQVRLKLFF. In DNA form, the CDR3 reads TGTGCCAGCAGTTCTCAGGTCCGGTTGAAGCTGTTTTTT.

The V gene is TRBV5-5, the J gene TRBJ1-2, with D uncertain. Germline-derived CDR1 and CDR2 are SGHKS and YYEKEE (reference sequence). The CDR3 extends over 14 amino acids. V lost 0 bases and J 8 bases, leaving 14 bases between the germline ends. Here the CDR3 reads CASSLETVRRGYTF. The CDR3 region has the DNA TGTGCCAGCAGCTTGGAAACGGTTCGGAGGGGCTACACCTTC.

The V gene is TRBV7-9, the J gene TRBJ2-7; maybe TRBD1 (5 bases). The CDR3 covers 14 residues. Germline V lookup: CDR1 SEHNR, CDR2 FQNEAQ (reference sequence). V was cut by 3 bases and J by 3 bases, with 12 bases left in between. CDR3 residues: CASSFIPGHYEQYF. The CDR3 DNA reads TGTGCCAGCAGCTTTATACCAGGGCACTACGAGCAGTACTTC.

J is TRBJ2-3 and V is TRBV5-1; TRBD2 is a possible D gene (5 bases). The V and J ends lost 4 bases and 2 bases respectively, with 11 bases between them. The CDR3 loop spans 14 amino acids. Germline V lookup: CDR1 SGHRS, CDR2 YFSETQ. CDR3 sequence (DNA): TGCGCCAGCAGCACTCGGGATTTCACAGATACGCAGTATTTT. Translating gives CASSTRDFTDTQYF.

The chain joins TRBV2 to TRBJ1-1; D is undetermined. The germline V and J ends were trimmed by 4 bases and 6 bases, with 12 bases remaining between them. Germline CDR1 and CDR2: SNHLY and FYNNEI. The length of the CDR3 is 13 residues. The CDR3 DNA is TGTGCCAGCAGTGCCTTGCGAGGGTCTGAAGCTTTCTTT. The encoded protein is CASSALRGSEAFF.

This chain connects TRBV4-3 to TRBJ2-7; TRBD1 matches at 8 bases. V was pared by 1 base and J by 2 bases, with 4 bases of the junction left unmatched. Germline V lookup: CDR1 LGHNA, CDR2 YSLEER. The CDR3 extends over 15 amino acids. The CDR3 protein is CASSQVGQGTYEQYF. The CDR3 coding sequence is TGCGCCAGCAGCCAAGTCGGACAGGGAACCTACGAGCAGTACTTC.

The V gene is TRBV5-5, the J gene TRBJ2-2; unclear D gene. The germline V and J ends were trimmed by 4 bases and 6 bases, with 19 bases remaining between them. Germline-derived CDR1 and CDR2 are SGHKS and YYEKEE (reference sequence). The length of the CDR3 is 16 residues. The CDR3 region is CASSPVAVQLSGELFF. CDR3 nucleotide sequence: TGTGCCAGCAGCCCTGTGGCGGTTCAGTTATCCGGGGAGCTGTTTTTT. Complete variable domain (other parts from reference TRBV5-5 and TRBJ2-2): DAGVTQSPTHLIKTRGQQVTLRCSPISGHKSVSWYQQVLGQGPQFIFQYYEKEERGRGNFPDRFSARQFPNYSSELNVNALLLGDSALYLCASSPVAVQLSGELFFGEGSRLTVL.